Included here is one T cell receptor (beta chain) sequence, with context. Its antigen is not known. The source of the sample is a study of molecular identifiers for immune sequencing clone quantification. The CDR3 sequence is 16 residues long. Germline-derived CDR1 and CDR2 are SGHTA and FQGTGA. Trimming took 2 bases from V and 2 from J; bases not matched to a gene: 5. A CD8+CD4-CCR7+CD45RA+ gate was used to sort naive CD8 T cells. The study's findings and limits: Sizes of highly expanded clones could be underestimated through identical TCRs sharing a barcode. Jurkat TCR RNA from one cell was spiked into about a million naive cells, and it was reportedly detectable there. The study found clones above 20 RNA copies held over 98% of effector molecules and under 1% in naive cells.

One entry per CDR3 protein results from TCRdb running MiXCR on the PCR reads. Of about 640,000 distinct CDR3 sequences in the sample, 15% to 20% were seen once. This rearrangement joins TRBV7-3 to TRBJ2-5, with 10 bases matching TRBD1. Sequencing used naive CD8+ T cells from blood, with Jurkat cell RNA spiked in. The subset here: FACS-sorted CD8+CD4-CCR7+CD45RA+ naive T cells. This sequence was found in a human donor in good health. Some libraries in this study had Jurkat cell RNA spiked in. CDR3 region: CASSLYGTGAQETQYF. Written as DNA, the CDR3 is TGTGCCAGCAGCTTATACGGGACAGGGGCTCAAGAGACCCAGTACTTC.